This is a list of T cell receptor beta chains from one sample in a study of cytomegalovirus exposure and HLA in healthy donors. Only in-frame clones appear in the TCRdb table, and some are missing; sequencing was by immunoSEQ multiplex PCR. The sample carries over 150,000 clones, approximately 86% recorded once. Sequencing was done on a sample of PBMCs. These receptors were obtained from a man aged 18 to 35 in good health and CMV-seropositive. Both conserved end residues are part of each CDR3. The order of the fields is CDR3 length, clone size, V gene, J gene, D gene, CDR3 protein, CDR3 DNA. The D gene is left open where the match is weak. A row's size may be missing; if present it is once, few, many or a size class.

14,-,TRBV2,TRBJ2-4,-,CASNLRSAKNIQYF,TGTGCCAGCAATCTCCGGTCCGCCAAAAACATTCAGTACTTC
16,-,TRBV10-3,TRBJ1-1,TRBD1,CAISEGTGGAGTEAFF,TGTGCCATCAGTGAGGGGACAGGGGGTGCAGGGACTGAAGCTTTCTTT
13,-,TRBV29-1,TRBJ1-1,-,CSVGPDGRTEAFF,TGCAGCGTGGGGCCGGACGGACGGACTGAAGCTTTCTTT
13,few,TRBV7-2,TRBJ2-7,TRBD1,CASSSTGSYEQYF,TGTGCCAGCAGCTCGACAGGGTCCTACGAGCAGTACTTC
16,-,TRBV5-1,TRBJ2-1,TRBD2,CASSLGMSGSINEQFF,TGCGCCAGCAGCTTGGGAATGAGCGGGAGTATCAATGAGCAGTTCTTC
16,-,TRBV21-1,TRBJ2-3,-,CASIPSGRRGTDTQYF,TGTGCCAGCATCCCTAGCGGGAGAAGAGGCACAGATACGCAGTATTTT
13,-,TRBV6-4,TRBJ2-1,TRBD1,CASSDALWTGMFF,TGTGCCAGCAGTGACGCCCTTTGGACAGGCATGTTCTTC
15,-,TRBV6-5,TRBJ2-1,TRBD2,CASSPGRETHNEQFF,TGTGCCAGCAGCCCGGGGCGGGAGACCCACAATGAGCAGTTCTTC
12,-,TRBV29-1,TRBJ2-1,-,CSVEYALNEQFF,TGCAGCGTTGAGTACGCGCTCAATGAGCAGTTCTTC
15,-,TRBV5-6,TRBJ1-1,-,CASSGTGRGKTEAFF,TGTGCCAGCAGCGGTACAGGGAGGGGGAAAACTGAAGCTTTCTTT
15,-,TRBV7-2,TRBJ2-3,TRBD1,CASSLMTGVEDTQYF,TGTGCCAGCAGCTTAATGACAGGGGTCGAAGATACGCAGTATTTT
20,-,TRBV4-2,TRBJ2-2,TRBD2,CASSRGYPGREGPPTGELFF,TGTGCCAGCAGCCGCGGGTATCCTGGGCGGGAGGGTCCCCCGACCGGGGAGCTGTTTTTT
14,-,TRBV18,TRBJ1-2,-,CASSPPKPGGGYTF,TGTGCCAGCTCACCACCAAAACCTGGCGGTGGCTACACCTTC
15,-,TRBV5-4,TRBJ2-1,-,CASRSFQMSHNEQFF,TGTGCCAGCAGGTCCTTCCAGATGTCACACAATGAGCAGTTCTTC
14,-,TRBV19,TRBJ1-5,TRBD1,CASSYRGRVQPQHF,TGTGCCAGTAGTTACAGGGGAAGGGTTCAGCCCCAGCATTTT
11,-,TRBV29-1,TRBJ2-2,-,CSVVKTGELFF,TGCAGCGTTGTCAAAACCGGGGAGCTGTTTTTT
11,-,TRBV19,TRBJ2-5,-,CASSTGETQYF,TGTGCCAGTAGTACAGGGGAGACCCAGTACTTC
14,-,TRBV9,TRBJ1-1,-,CASSQSGARTEAFF,TGTGCCAGCAGCCAATCAGGGGCGCGGACTGAAGCTTTCTTT
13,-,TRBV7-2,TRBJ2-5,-,CASSTGTAETQYF,TGTGCCAGCAGCACCGGGACTGCAGAGACCCAGTACTTC
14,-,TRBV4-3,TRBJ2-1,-,CASSQVRGVGEQFF,TGCGCCAGCAGCCAAGTTAGGGGTGTGGGAGAGCAGTTCTTC
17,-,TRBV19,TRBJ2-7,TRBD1,CASSIGVPGTGTYEQYF,TGTGCCAGTAGTATAGGGGTCCCCGGGACAGGAACCTACGAGCAGTACTTC
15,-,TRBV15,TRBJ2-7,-,CATSSAGTPTYEQYF,TGTGCCACCAGCAGTGCCGGGACTCCGACCTACGAGCAGTACTTC
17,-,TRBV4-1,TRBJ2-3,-,CASSRGQGPRSTDTQYF,TGCGCCAGCAGCCGCGGTCAGGGGCCCCGGAGCACAGATACGCAGTATTTT
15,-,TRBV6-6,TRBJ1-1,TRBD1,CASTVQGAMNTEAFF,TGTGCCAGCACCGTACAGGGGGCGATGAACACTGAAGCTTTCTTT
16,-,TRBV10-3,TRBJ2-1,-,CAISGRVVITYNEQFF,TGTGCCATCAGTGGCAGGGTAGTCATTACCTACAATGAGCAGTTCTTC
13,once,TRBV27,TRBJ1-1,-,CASRQAMNTEAFF,TGTGCCAGCAGACAGGCTATGAACACTGAAGCTTTCTTT
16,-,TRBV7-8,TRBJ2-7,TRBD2,CASSLAPGLAVYEQYF,TGTGCCAGCAGCTTAGCACCGGGACTAGCAGTCTACGAGCAGTACTTC
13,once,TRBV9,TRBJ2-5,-,CARPLLSQETQYF,TGTGCCAGACCTCTGCTATCCCAAGAGACCCAGTACTTC
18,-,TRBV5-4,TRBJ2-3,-,CASSLGPPASGSTDTQYF,TGTGCCAGCAGCTTGGGACCCCCTGCGAGCGGCAGCACAGATACGCAGTATTTT
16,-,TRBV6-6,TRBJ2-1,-,CASSYSGGRSRDEQFF,TGTGCCAGCAGTTACTCGGGGGGAAGAAGTCGCGATGAGCAGTTCTTC
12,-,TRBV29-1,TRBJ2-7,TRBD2,CSVPLAGGEQYF,TGCAGCGTGCCCCTGGCGGGGGGCGAGCAGTACTTC
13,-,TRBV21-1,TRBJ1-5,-,CASSQGSNQPQHF,TGTGCCAGCAGCCAGGGTAGCAATCAGCCCCAGCATTTT
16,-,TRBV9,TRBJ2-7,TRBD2,CASSPQRAGGPYEQYF,TGTGCCAGCAGCCCCCAGCGGGCGGGGGGACCCTACGAGCAGTACTTC
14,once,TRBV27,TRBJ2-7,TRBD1,CASSITGGVNEQYF,TGTGCCAGCAGTATTACAGGGGGTGTCAACGAGCAGTACTTC
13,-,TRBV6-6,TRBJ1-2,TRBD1,CASSYGRGQGYTF,TGTGCCAGTAGTTACGGCAGGGGGCAGGGCTACACCTTC
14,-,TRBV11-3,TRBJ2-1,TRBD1,CASSSRQGADEQFF,TGTGCCAGCAGCTCAAGACAGGGGGCGGATGAGCAGTTCTTC
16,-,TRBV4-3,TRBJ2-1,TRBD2,CASSQTASGGGNEQFF,TGCGCCAGCAGCCAAACAGCTAGCGGGGGGGGGAATGAGCAGTTCTTC
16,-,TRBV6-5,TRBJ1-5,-,CASSYMDSQRDQPQHF,TGTGCCAGCAGTTATATGGACAGTCAAAGGGATCAGCCCCAGCATTTT
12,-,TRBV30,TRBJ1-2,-,CAWSPANYGYTF,TGTGCCTGGAGTCCGGCTAACTATGGCTACACCTTC
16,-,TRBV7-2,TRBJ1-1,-,CASSLWSPGRSTEAFF,TGTGCCAGCAGCTTATGGAGCCCAGGGAGGAGCACTGAAGCTTTCTTT
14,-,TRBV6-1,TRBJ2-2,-,CATLSRANTGELFF,TGTGCCACCCTAAGTCGAGCGAACACCGGGGAGCTGTTTTTT
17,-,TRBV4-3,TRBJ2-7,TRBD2,CASSQKEGLAGPYEQYF,TGCGCCAGCAGCCAAAAAGAGGGACTAGCGGGGCCTTACGAGCAGTACTTC
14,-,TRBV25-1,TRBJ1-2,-,CASSEYGQIYGYTF,TGTGCCAGCAGTGAATATGGACAAATCTATGGCTACACCTTC
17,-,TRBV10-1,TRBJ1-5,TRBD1,CASRPGQGRKANQPQHF,TGCGCCAGCAGACCCGGACAGGGGCGGAAAGCCAATCAGCCCCAGCATTTT
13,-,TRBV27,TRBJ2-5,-,CASSLQGVETQYF,TGTGCCAGCAGTTTACAAGGGGTAGAGACCCAGTACTTC
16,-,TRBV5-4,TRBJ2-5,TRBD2,CASSLERGGVGETQYF,TGTGCCAGCAGCTTGGAGCGGGGGGGCGTAGGAGAGACCCAGTACTTC
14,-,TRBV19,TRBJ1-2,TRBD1,CATGGTGGAYGYTF,TGTGCCACCGGAGGGACAGGGGGCGCCTATGGCTACACCTTC
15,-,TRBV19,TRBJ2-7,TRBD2,CASSIGRLAGGEQYF,TGTGCCAGTAGTATAGGGCGGCTAGCGGGAGGCGAGCAGTACTTC
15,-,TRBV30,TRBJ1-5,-,CAWSLPGVSNQPQHF,TGTGCCTGGAGCCTACCGGGGGTTAGCAATCAGCCCCAGCATTTT
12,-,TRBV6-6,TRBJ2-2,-,CASSYGPGELFF,TGTGCCAGCAGTTACGGGCCCGGGGAGCTGTTTTTT
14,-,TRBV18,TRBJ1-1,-,CASSPSGLNTEAFF,TGTGCCAGCTCACCATCGGGACTCAACACTGAAGCTTTCTTT
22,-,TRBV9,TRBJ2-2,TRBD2,CASSVAPLWGLAGPSNTGELFF,TGTGCCAGCAGCGTAGCGCCCCTGTGGGGTCTAGCGGGGCCCTCGAACACCGGGGAGCTGTTTTTT
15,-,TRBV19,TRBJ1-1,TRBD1,CASSRPDREGAEAFF,TGTGCCAGTAGCAGACCGGACAGGGAGGGCGCTGAAGCTTTCTTT
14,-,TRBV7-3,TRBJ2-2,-,CASSLLDYTGELFF,TGTGCCAGCAGCTTACTAGATTACACCGGGGAGCTGTTTTTT